Listed here are 17 T cell receptor beta chains from one sample, sequenced in a study of blood T cell repertoires in COVID-19. Data came from immunoSEQ multiplex PCR; TCRdb stores just in-frame clones and leaves some out. The repertoire holds some 100,000 clones, 91% seen once, with around 1.8% in the top ten. Sequenced sample: peripheral blood. These receptors all come from a human donor with active COVID-19. The donor label of this sample is uncertain.

The chain employs TRBV29-1 and TRBJ2-7; tentative D call: TRBD1 (5 bases). V was clipped by 6 bases and J by 7 bases, with 16 bases between them. Germline CDR1 reads SQVTM; CDR2 reads ANQGSEA. The CDR3 contains 12 residues. CDR3 sequence (DNA): TGCAGCGTCACCGACAGATATTGGGAGCAGTACTTC. It specifies CSVTDRYWEQYF.

The chain links TRBV3-1 (or the pseudogene TRBV3-2) to TRBJ2-5; 7 bases match TRBD2. Germline assignment: CDR1 LGHDT and CDR2 YNNKEL (reference sequence). The CDR3 covers 15 residues. Trimming cost V 3 bases and J 7 bases; bases outside gene matches: 11. Written as DNA, the CDR3 is TGTGCCAGCAGCCATCTTAGCGGGTCCGAAGGGACCCAGTACTTC. This encodes CASSHLSGSEGTQYF.

The CDR3 DNA reads as TGTGCCAGCAGCCGGGACAGGGTGTACACCGGGGAGCTGTTTTTT. Protein product: CASSRDRVYTGELFF. The chain couples TRBV6-5 to TRBJ2-2; 9 bases are a match to TRBD1. The CDR3 runs 15 residues. Looked up from germline, CDR1 is MNHEY and CDR2 is SVGAGI. The ends lost 6 bases at V and 3 bases at J; junction bases unmatched: 5.

In this sample, this clone turned up once. The chain carries TRBV24-1 and TRBJ1-2, with D possibly TRBD1 on 5 matching bases. CDR1 KGHDR and CDR2 SFDVKD come from the germline V gene. The CDR3 has 13 amino acids. With 3 bases removed from V and 8 bases from J, the gap between germline ends came to 12 bases. CDR3 protein: CATSDPGIRGYTF. CDR3 bases: TGTGCCACCAGTGATCCAGGGATTAGAGGCTACACCTTC.

This sequence joins TRBV11-2 and TRBJ2-1; TRBD2 aligns across 9 bases. CDR3 length equals 14 residues. Trimming cost V 5 bases and J 4 bases; bases outside gene matches: 3. CDR1 and CDR2 from the germline V gene are SGHAT and FQNNGV. Here the CDR3 DNA reads TGTGCCAGCAGCCTTAGCGGGGGATACAATGAGCAGTTCTTC. Protein product: CASSLSGGYNEQFF.

V usage is TRBV5-1 and J usage is TRBJ2-2; 12 bases are a match to TRBD2. The CDR3 runs 15 residues. Germline V gives CDR1 SGHRS, CDR2 YFSETQ. V trimming: 4 bases; J trimming: 4 bases; junction bases outside the gene matches: 2. The CDR3 nucleotides are TGCGCCAGCAGCGAGGGACTAGCGGGCACCGGGGAGCTGTTTTTT. Protein product: CASSEGLAGTGELFF.

This chain uses TRBV2 with TRBJ2-7; 8 nucleotides match TRBD1. V lost 10 bases, J lost 1 base, and 6 bases stayed unmatched. The germline gives CDR1 SNHLY, CDR2 FYNNEI. The CDR3 loop spans 13 amino acids. This CDR3 reads CATLRQGSYEQYF. Here the CDR3 DNA reads TGTGCCACCCTCAGACAGGGGTCCTACGAGCAGTACTTC.

CDR3 loop: CATSRVPGTQETQYF. In DNA, the CDR3 is TGTGCCACCAGCAGAGTACCCGGGACTCAAGAGACCCAGTACTTC. The chain is built from TRBV15 and TRBJ2-5; tentative D call: TRBD2 (6 bases). From germline, CDR1 is LNHNV and CDR2 YYDKDF (reference sequence). V gave up 1 base and J gave up 2 bases, with 11 bases separating them. This CDR3 contains 15 residues.

This chain joins TRBV15 and TRBJ2-4; tentative D call: TRBD1 (8 bases). This CDR3 region has 19 residues. The germline CDR1 and CDR2 sequences are LNHNV and YYDKDF (reference sequence). V was pared by 8 bases and J by 1 base, with 27 bases between. The CDR3: CATQTGGRGRDWAKNIQYF. DNA of the CDR3: TGTGCCACCCAAACGGGGGGCAGGGGGCGAGACTGGGCCAAAAACATTCAGTACTTC.

The V gene is TRBV7-9, the J gene TRBJ2-3; D not certain. Germline V gene lookup returns CDR1 SEHNR and CDR2 FQNEAQ (reference sequence). The CDR3 totals 13 residues. Trimming shortened V by 7 bases and J by 3 bases, and 11 bases separated the two germline ends. Here the CDR3 reads CASITDKTDTQYF. The DNA of the CDR3 is TGTGCCAGCATCACAGATAAGACAGATACGCAGTATTTT.

This chain joins TRBV27 and TRBJ1-2; D ambiguous. The CDR3 has 16 amino acids. The germline V and J ends were trimmed by 8 bases and 1 base, with 20 bases remaining between them. Germline values: CDR1 MNHEY, CDR2 SMNVEV (reference sequence). The CDR3 DNA sequence: TGTGCCAGCTCTCCAGACAAGGACGGGGTTAACTATGGCTACACCTTC. Protein sequence: CASSPDKDGVNYGYTF.

This clone turned up a few times. V and J are TRBV28 and TRBJ1-6; 10 nucleotides line up with TRBD1. V gave up 6 bases and J gave up 6 bases; unmatched junction bases: 11. CDR3 length: 17 amino acids. Germline CDR1 and CDR2: MDHEN and SYDVKM. CDR3 nucleotides: TGTGCCAGCAGCCAGGACAGGGGGAGACTGGGTAATTCACCCCTCCACTTT. It codes for CASSQDRGRLGNSPLHF.

The chain combines TRBV18 with TRBJ1-1, with 7 bases aligning to TRBD1. Germline V lookup: CDR1 KGHSH, CDR2 LQKENI. This CDR3 spans 14 amino acids. The V gene end was trimmed by 5 bases and the J gene end by 1 base; junction bases not matched to a gene: 4. CDR3 coding DNA: TGTGCCAGCTCAATAGACAGGGCGAACACTGAAGCTTTCTTT. This translates into CASSIDRANTEAFF.

The V and J genes are TRBV3-1 (or the pseudogene TRBV3-2) and TRBJ1-1; TRBD1 might be the D (6 bases). Trimming removed 5 bases from V and 3 bases from J, with 19 bases in between. The CDR3 loop spans 16 amino acids. The germline gives CDR1 LGHDT, CDR2 YNNKEL (reference sequence). For the CDR3, the DNA is TGTGCCAGCAGCTCATGGACAGATCGTCTGGACACTGAAGCTTTCTTT. Translating gives CASSSWTDRLDTEAFF.

The chain is built from TRBV7-3 and TRBJ1-3; D unclear. The CDR3 length is 13 residues. V was pared by 3 bases and J by 4 bases, with 7 bases between. Germline V lookup: CDR1 SGHTA, CDR2 FQGTGA. The CDR3 nucleotides read TGTGCCAGCAGCTTCGAGGGCGGAAACACCATATATTTT. Encoded protein: CASSFEGGNTIYF.

The DNA of the CDR3 is TGTGCCAGTAGTATAGATAGGTGGGGAGGCAATCAGCCCCAGCATTTT. Protein product: CASSIDRWGGNQPQHF. The chain couples TRBV19 to TRBJ1-5, with D uncertain. V lost 0 bases, J lost 2 bases, and 11 bases lay in between. Germline CDR1 is LNHDA and CDR2 is SQIVND (reference sequence). This CDR3 spans 16 amino acids.

The chain employs TRBV28 and TRBJ2-1; a weak D match, TRBD1 (6 bases). The germline gives CDR1 MDHEN, CDR2 SYDVKM. The CDR3 contains 13 residues. V lost 2 bases, J lost 7 bases, and 9 bases lay in between. The CDR3 region is CASSLGRGNEQFF. CDR3 sequence (DNA): TGTGCCAGCAGTTTAGGCAGGGGTAATGAGCAGTTCTTC.